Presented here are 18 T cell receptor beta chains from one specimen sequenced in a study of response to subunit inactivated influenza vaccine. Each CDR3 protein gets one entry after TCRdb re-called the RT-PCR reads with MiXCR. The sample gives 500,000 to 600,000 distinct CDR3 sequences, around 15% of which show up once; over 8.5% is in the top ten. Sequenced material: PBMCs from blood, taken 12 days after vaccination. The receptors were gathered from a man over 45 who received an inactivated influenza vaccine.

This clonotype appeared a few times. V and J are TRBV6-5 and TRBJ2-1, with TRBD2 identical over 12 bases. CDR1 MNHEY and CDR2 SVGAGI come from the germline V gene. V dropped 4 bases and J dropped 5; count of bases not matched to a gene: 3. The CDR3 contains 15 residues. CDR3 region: CASSWTSGVNNEQFF. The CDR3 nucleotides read TGTGCCAGCAGTTGGACTAGCGGGGTGAACAATGAGCAGTTCTTC.

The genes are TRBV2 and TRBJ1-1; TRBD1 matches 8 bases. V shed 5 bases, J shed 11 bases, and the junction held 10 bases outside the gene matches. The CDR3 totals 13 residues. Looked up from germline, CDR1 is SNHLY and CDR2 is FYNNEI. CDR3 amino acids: CASSILGQGPAFF. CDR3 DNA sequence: TGTGCCAGCAGTATCCTAGGACAGGGCCCCGCTTTCTTT.

In DNA, the CDR3 is TGCAGTGCTAGAGACCTCAGGTTCGGGACTGAAGCTTTCTTT. Its protein is CSARDLRFGTEAFF. The gene calls are TRBV20-1 and TRBJ1-1; D is uncertain. The V and J ends lost 0 bases and 5 bases respectively, with 13 bases between them. CDR1 DFQATT and CDR2 SNEGSKA come from the germline V gene (reference sequence). The CDR3 contains 14 residues.

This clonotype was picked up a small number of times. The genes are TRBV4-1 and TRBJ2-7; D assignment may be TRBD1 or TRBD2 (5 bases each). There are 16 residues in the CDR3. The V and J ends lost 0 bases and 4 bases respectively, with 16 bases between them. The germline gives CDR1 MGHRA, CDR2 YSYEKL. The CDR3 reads CASSQDEGFEGYEQYF. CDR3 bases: TGCGCCAGCAGCCAAGATGAGGGATTCGAGGGGTACGAGCAGTACTTC.

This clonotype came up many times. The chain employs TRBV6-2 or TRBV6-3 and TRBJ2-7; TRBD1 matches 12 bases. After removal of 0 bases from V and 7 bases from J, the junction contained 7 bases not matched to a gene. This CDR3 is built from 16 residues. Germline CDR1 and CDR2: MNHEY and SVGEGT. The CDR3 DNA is TGTGCCAGCAGTTACTCACCGGGACAGGGGGCGAAGGAGCAGTACTTC. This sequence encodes CASSYSPGQGAKEQYF.

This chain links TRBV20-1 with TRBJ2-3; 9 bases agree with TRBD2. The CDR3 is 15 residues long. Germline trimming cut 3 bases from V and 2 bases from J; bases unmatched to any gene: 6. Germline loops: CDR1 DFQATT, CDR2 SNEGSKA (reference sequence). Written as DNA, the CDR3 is TGCAGTGCTAGTAAGCTAGCGGGAAACACAGATACGCAGTATTTT. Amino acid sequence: CSASKLAGNTDTQYF.

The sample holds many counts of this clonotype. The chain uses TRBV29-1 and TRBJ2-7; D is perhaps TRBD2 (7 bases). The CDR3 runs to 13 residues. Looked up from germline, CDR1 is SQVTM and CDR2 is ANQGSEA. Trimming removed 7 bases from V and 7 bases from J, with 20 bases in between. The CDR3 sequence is CSASGLGGGEQYF. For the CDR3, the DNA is TGCAGCGCTTCGGGACTGGGAGGGGGAGAGCAGTACTTC.

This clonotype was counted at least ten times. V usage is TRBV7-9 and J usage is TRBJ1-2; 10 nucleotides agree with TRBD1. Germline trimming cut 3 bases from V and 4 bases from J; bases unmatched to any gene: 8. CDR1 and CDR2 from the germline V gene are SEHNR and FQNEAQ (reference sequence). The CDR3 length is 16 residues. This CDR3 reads CASSFEARTGGYGYTF. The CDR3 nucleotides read TGTGCCAGCAGCTTTGAAGCCAGGACAGGGGGCTATGGCTACACCTTC. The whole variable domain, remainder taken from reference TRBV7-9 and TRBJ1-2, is DTGVSQNPRHKITKRGQNVTFRCDPISEHNRLYWYRQTLGQGPEFLTYFQNEAQLEKSRLLSDRFSAERPKGSFSTLEIQRTEQGDSAMYLCASSFEARTGGYGYTFGSGTRLTVV.

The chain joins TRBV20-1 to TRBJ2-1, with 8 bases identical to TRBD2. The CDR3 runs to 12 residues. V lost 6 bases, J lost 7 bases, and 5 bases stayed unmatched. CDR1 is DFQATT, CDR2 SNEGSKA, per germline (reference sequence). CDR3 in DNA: TGCAGTGCCAACGGGAGGGCGAATGAGCAGTTCTTC. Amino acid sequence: CSANGRANEQFF.

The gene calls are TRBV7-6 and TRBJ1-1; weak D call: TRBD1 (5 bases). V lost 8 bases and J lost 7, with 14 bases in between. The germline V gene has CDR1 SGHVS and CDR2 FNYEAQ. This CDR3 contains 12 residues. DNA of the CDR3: TGTGCCAGCCGGGACGGGGGGGATGAAGCTTTCTTT. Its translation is CASRDGGDEAFF. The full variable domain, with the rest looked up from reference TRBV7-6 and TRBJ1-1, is GAGVSQSPRYKVTKRGQDVALRCDPISGHVSLYWYRQALGQGPEFLTYFNYEAQQDKSGLPNDRFSAERPEGSISTLTIQRTEQRDSAMYRCASRDGGDEAFFGQGTRLTVV.

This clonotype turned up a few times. The CDR3 DNA reads as TGTGCCAGCAGACGACAAGTAGGGAAAGAGACCCAGTACTTC. Translation gives CASRRQVGKETQYF. The chain has TRBV7-2 and TRBJ2-5; no firm D call. This CDR3 is 14 amino acids long. V was trimmed by 6 bases and J by 3 bases, leaving 14 bases between them. Germline V lookup: CDR1 SGHTA, CDR2 FQGNSA.

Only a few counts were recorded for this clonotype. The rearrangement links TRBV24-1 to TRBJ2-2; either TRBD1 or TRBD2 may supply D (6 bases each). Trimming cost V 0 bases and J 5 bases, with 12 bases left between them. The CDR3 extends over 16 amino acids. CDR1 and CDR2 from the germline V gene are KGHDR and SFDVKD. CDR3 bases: TGTGCCACCAGTGATTTGTCGAGGGGGGCGACCGGGGAGCTGTTTTTT. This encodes CATSDLSRGATGELFF.

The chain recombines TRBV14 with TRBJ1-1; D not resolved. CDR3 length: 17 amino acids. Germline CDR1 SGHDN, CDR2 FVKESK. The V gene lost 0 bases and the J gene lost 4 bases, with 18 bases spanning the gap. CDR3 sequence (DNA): TGTGCCAGCAGCCAAGAAGGATCGTGGGGTTGGGGCACTGAAGCTTTCTTT. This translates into CASSQEGSWGWGTEAFF.

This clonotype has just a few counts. CDR3 amino acids: CASSPASGGFFVYEQYF. CDR3 nucleotides: TGTGCCAGCAGCCCCGCTAGCGGGGGGTTCTTCGTATACGAGCAGTACTTC. The V call is TRBV5-6, the J call TRBJ2-7; 11 bases are a match to TRBD2. This CDR3 has 17 residues. The ends lost 4 bases at V and 4 bases at J; junction bases unmatched: 13. CDR1 SGHDT and CDR2 YYEEEE come from the germline V gene.

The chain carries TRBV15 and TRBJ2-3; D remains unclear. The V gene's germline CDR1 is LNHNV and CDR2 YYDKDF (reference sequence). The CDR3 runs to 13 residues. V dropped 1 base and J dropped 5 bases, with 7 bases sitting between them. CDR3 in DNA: TGTGCCACCAGCAGAGGAGACGTAGATACGCAGTATTTT. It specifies CATSRGDVDTQYF.

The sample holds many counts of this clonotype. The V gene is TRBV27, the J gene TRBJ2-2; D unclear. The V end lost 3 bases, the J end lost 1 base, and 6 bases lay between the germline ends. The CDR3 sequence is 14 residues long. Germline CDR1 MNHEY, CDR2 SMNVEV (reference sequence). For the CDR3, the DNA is TGTGCCAGCAGTTTCGTAGGGAACACCGGGGAGCTGTTTTTT. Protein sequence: CASSFVGNTGELFF.

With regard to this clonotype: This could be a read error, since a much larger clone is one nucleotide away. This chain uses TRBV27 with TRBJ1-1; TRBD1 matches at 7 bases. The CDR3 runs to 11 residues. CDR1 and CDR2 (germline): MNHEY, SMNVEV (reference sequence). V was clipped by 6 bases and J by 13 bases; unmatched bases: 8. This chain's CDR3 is CASRTTGAVFF. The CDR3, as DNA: TGTGCCAGCAGGACCACAGGGGCGGTTTTCTTT.

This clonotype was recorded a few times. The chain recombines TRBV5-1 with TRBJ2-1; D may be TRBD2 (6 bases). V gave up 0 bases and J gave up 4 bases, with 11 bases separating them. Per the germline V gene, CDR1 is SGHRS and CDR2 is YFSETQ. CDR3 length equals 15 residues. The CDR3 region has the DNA TGCGCCAGCAGCTTGGCGGGACTTAAATACAATGAGCAGTTCTTC. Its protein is CASSLAGLKYNEQFF.